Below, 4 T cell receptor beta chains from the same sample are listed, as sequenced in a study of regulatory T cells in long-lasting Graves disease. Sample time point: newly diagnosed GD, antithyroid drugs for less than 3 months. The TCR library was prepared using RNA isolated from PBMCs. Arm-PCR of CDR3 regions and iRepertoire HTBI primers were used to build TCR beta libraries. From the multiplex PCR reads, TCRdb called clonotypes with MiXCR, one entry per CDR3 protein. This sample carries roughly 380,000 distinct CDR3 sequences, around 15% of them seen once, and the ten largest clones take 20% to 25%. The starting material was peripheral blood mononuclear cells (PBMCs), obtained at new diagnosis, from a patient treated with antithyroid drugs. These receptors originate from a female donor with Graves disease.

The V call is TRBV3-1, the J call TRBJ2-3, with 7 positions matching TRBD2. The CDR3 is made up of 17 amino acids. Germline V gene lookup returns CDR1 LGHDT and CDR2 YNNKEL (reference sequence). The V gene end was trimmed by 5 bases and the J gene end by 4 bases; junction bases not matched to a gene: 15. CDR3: CASSDPKRESGADTQYF. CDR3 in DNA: TGTGCCAGCAGCGATCCGAAGAGGGAAAGCGGGGCAGATACGCAGTATTTT.

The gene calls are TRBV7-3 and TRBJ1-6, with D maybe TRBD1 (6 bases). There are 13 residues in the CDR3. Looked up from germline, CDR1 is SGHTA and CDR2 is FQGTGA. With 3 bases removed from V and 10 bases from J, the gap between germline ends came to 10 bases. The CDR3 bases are TGTGCCAGCAGCTTCGCAGGGGAATCACCCCTCCACTTT. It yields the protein CASSFAGESPLHF.

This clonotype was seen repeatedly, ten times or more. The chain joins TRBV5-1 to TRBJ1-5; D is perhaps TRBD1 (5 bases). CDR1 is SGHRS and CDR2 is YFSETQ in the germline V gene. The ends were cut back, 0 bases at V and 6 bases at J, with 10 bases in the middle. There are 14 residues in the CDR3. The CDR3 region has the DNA TGCGCCAGCAGCTTGGTTGGGGCCGGTCAGCCCCAGCATTTT. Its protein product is CASSLVGAGQPQHF.

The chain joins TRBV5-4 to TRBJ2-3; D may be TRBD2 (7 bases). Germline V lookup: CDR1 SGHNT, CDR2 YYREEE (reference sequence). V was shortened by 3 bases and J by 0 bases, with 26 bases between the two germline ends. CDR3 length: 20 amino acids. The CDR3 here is CASSWGLTGGFSSSTDTQYF. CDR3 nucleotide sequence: TGTGCCAGCAGCTGGGGGCTTACGGGGGGTTTCTCTTCTAGCACAGATACGCAGTATTTT.